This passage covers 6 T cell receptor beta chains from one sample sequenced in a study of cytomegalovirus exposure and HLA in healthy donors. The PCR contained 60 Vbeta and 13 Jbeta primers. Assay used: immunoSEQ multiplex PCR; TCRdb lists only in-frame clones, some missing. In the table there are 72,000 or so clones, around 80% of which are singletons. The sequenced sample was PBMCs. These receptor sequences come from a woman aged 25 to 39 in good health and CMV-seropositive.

The CDR3 spells CASSPARGQGRLYEQYF. The CDR3 DNA sequence: TGTGCCAGCAGCCCGGCGCGGGGACAGGGTCGACTCTACGAGCAGTACTTC. The chain is built from TRBV7-9 and TRBJ2-7; 9 positions match TRBD1. With V trimmed by 5 bases and J by 3 bases, 14 bases remained unmatched. The CDR3 sequence is 17 residues long. CDR1 and CDR2 (germline): SEHNR, FQNEAQ (reference sequence). Together with reference TRBV7-9 and TRBJ2-7, the CDR3 gives the full variable domain: DTGVSQNPRHKITKRGQNVTFRCDPISEHNRLYWYRQTLGQGPEFLTYFQNEAQLEKSRLLSDRFSAERPKGSFSTLEIQRTEQGDSAMYLCASSPARGQGRLYEQYFGPGTRLTVT.

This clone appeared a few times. The CDR3 bases are TGCGCCAGCAGCCAAGAAATCGGGAGCGCTGAAGCTTTCTTT. It is translated as CASSQEIGSAEAFF. The chain recombines TRBV4-1 with TRBJ1-1; D is uncertain. Trimming removed 0 bases at V and 6 bases at J, with 11 bases between. The germline V gene has CDR1 MGHRA and CDR2 YSYEKL. This CDR3 has 14 amino acids.

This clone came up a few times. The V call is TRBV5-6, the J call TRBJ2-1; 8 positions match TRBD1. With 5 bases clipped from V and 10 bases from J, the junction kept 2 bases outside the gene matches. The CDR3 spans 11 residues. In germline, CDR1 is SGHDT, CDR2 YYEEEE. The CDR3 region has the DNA TGTGCCAGCAGAGCAGGGGGCGAGCAGTTCTTC. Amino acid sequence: CASRAGGEQFF.

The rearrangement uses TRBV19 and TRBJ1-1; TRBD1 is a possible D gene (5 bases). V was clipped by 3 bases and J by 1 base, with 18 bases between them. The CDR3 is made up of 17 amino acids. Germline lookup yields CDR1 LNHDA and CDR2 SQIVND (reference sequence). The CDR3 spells CASSMRVWGVGNTEAFF. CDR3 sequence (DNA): TGTGCCAGTAGTATGCGGGTCTGGGGGGTTGGGAACACTGAAGCTTTCTTT.

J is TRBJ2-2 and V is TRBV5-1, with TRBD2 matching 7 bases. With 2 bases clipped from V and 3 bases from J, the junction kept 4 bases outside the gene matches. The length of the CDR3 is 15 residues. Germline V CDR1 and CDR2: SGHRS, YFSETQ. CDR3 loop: CASSFELAYTGELFF. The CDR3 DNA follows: TGCGCCAGCAGCTTTGAACTAGCGTACACCGGGGAGCTGTTTTTT.

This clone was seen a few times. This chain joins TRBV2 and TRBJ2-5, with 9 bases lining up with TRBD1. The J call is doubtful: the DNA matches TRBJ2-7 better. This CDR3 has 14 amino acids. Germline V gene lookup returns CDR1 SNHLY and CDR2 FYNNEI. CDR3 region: CASRAGTGRHEQYF. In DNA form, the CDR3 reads TGTGCCAGCAGGGCCGGGACAGGGAGACACGAGCAGTACTTC.